The clone carrying this T cell receptor (beta chain) was observed once. The sample originates from a study of cytomegalovirus exposure and HLA in healthy donors. Researchers ran the PCR with 60 Vbeta and 13 Jbeta primers. Here immunoSEQ multiplex PCR was the method, and the copy in TCRdb shows in-frame clones only, minus some. The sample includes about 160,000 clones, under 90% of them seen just once. V gave up 5 bases and J gave up 10 bases, with 12 bases separating them. The CDR3 spans 12 residues. The germline gives CDR1 MNHEY, CDR2 SMNVEV (reference sequence). The receptor was derived from a man aged 18-30 years in good health and CMV-seronegative. The rearrangement uses TRBV27 and TRBJ2-1; possibly TRBD2 for D (5 bases). Sequencing used PBMCs. Here the CDR3 DNA reads TGTGCCAGCAGTCAATTGGGCGGGGAGCAGTTCTTC. Amino acids: CASSQLGGEQFF.